This T cell receptor beta chain was profiled in a study of shared clonotypes between healthy human individuals. Study observations and caveats: Non-shared clonotypes displayed generation probabilities falling below those of clonotypes present in all four donors. Memory subsets had estimated richness that was generally smaller than that of naive subsets.

Worth noting for this clone: The target antigen is unknown.

The CDR3 sequence is 15 residues long. Germline V gene lookup returns CDR1 MNHEY and CDR2 SMNVEV (reference sequence). J was trimmed by 5 bases and V by 2 bases; bases with no gene match: 8. CD45RA-negative memory and CD45RA+ naive subsets were split from the CD4+ cells. Here immunoSEQ multiplex PCR was the method, and the copy in TCRdb shows in-frame clones only, minus some. The sample contains some 1,100,000 clones, 75% to 80% of which appear only once. The sequence came from a man aged 18 to 29 in good health. Some clones in this sample may be carry-over from other donors' samples. Sequenced input: memory CD4+ T cells from PBMCs. Sample subset: CD45RA-negative fraction. The rearrangement uses TRBV27 and TRBJ1-1; 7 bases agree with TRBD1. The CDR3 region is CASSLVQGWGTEAFF. The CDR3 nucleotides are TGTGCCAGCAGTTTAGTACAGGGGTGGGGGACTGAAGCTTTCTTT.